This T cell receptor (beta chain) was recovered during a study of spatial heterogeneity in lung cancer. Study at large: There were consistently more beta-chain sequences detected than alpha-chain sequences. In the raw reads, each unique TCR and UMI combination was present more than ten times on average.

In the library, each TCR cDNA molecule bore its own unique molecular identifier. Each CDR3 protein gets one entry after TCRdb re-called the 5' RACE reads with MiXCR. This sample yields 12,000 or so distinct CDR3 sequences, of which about 6.2% are seen a single time; 10% belongs to the top ten. Documented time point: sample taken at primary tumor resection. Whole RNA, which was extracted from tumor, nontumor lung tissue or frozen PBMC, was sequenced without any cell sorting. Untreated early-stage non-small cell lung cancer patients, approximately 79 in total, were the donors. With 2 bases removed from V and 5 bases from J, the gap between germline ends came to 9 bases. Germline CDR1 reads MNHEY; CDR2 reads SVGAGI. The CDR3 is made up of 13 amino acids. Ten or more counts support this clonotype.

The sequences come from normal lung tissue next to the tumor, collected at surgery. The V call is TRBV6-5, the J call TRBJ1-1, with D possibly being TRBD1 (5 bases). This TCR derives from a male donor with early-stage non-small cell lung cancer. The CDR3 here is CASSYRAGTEAFF. CDR3 in DNA: TGTGCCAGCAGTTACCGGGCAGGGACTGAAGCTTTCTTT.